The next 28 T cell receptor beta chains were all read from a single sample in a study of blood T cell repertoires in COVID-19. TCRdb keeps only in-frame clones here, not all; method: immunoSEQ multiplex PCR. Among 130,000 to 150,000 clones listed, more than 75% were seen once. Sequences were obtained from peripheral blood. These receptors all stem from a man in his fifties who had recovered from COVID-19.

The CDR3 reads CASSSIRDRGLVVYGYTF. DNA for the CDR3: TGTGCCAGCAGCTCCATCCGGGACAGGGGCCTGGTCGTCTATGGCTACACCTTC. The V gene is TRBV5-6, the J gene TRBJ1-2, with TRBD1 matching 10 bases. The V segment lost 3 bases and the J segment 4 bases; nucleotides outside the gene matches: 15. The CDR3 runs to 18 residues. The V gene's germline CDR1 is SGHDT and CDR2 YYEEEE.

This chain connects TRBV4-1 to TRBJ1-2, with D maybe TRBD1 (5 bases). The CDR3 has 14 residues. CDR1 is MGHRA, CDR2 YSYEKL, per germline. Trimming shortened V by 4 bases and J by 2 bases, and 11 bases separated the two germline ends. In nucleotides, the CDR3 is TGCGCCAGCAGCCGAGTACAGGAGAACTATGGCTACACCTTC. This gives the protein CASSRVQENYGYTF.

V gene TRBV5-8 combines with J gene TRBJ2-5; no firm D call. CDR3 length: 13 amino acids. The germline V gene has CDR1 SGHTS and CDR2 YDEGEE. V was cut by 4 bases and J by 5 bases, with 12 bases left in between. The CDR3 DNA sequence: TGTGCCAGCAGCCAACTGCCGTGGGAGACCCAGTACTTC. Protein product: CASSQLPWETQYF.

The chain is built from TRBV5-4 and TRBJ2-3; TRBD2 aligns across 11 bases. V was clipped by 3 bases and J by 2 bases; unmatched bases: 5. In germline, CDR1 is SGHNT, CDR2 YYREEE (reference sequence). The CDR3 sequence is 16 residues long. CDR3 nucleotide sequence: TGTGCCAGCAGCTCAGGACTAGCGGGTTTCACAGATACGCAGTATTTT. As protein: CASSSGLAGFTDTQYF.

The V and J genes are TRBV30 and TRBJ1-5; 12 bases map to TRBD1. Trimming took 2 bases from V and 5 from J; bases not matched to a gene: 7. This CDR3 is built from 16 residues. Germline CDR1 GTSNPN, CDR2 SVGIG (reference sequence). CDR3 in amino acids: CAWSIWDRGLDQPQHF. Written as DNA, the CDR3 is TGTGCCTGGAGTATCTGGGACAGGGGGCTTGATCAGCCCCAGCATTTT.

The CDR3 loop is CASSNNPPGLGDTQYF. In DNA form, the CDR3 reads TGTGCCAGCAGCAACAACCCCCCAGGGTTGGGAGATACGCAGTATTTT. J is TRBJ2-3 and V is TRBV7-2; TRBD1 might be the D (5 bases). V lost 5 bases and J lost 5, with 20 bases in between. The CDR3 has 16 amino acids. CDR1 and CDR2 from the germline V gene are SGHTA and FQGNSA.

The chain joins TRBV2 to TRBJ2-5; TRBD2 matches at 13 bases. The CDR3 contains 17 residues. CDR1 and CDR2 (germline): SNHLY, FYNNEI. Trimming removed 3 bases from V and 4 bases from J; junction bases left unmatched: 8. The chain's CDR3 is CASSDSSTSGGLETQYF. CDR3 in DNA: TGTGCCAGCAGTGACAGCTCGACTAGCGGGGGGTTAGAGACCCAGTACTTC.

The V and J genes are TRBV2 and TRBJ2-5; D uncertain. The CDR3 has 13 residues. The V and J ends lost 4 bases and 0 bases respectively, with 6 bases between them. The germline V gene encodes CDR1 SNHLY and CDR2 FYNNEI. In DNA, the CDR3 is TGTGCCAGCAGTGTCAGGTACCAAGAGACCCAGTACTTC. It codes for CASSVRYQETQYF.

The chain has TRBV21-1 and TRBJ2-5; the D segment call TRBD1 is taken from the table without a DNA check. TRBV21-1 is marked as a pseudogene. The CDR3 loop spans 14 amino acids. DNA of the CDR3: TGTGCCAGCAGCCTAGGGACACCGCCGGAGACCCAGTACTTC. Translation: CASSLGTPPETQYF.

The V and J genes are TRBV6-5 and TRBJ2-3; possibly TRBD2 for D (5 bases). CDR1 is MNHEY and CDR2 is SVGAGI in the germline V gene. Trimming pared 10 bases from V and 5 bases from J, leaving 22 bases between. CDR3 length: 15 amino acids. CDR3 region: CATYTRRGPGDTQYF. CDR3 sequence (DNA): TGTGCCACATACACCCGAAGAGGGCCGGGAGATACGCAGTATTTT.

The chain joins TRBV7-2 to TRBJ1-4; 9 nucleotides line up with TRBD1. The V gene end was trimmed by 0 bases and the J gene end by 7 bases; junction bases not matched to a gene: 6. This CDR3 has 16 amino acids. CDR1 is SGHTA and CDR2 is FQGNSA in the germline V gene. CDR3 in amino acids: CASSLALGTGSEKLFF. For the CDR3, the DNA is TGTGCCAGCAGCTTAGCGCTAGGGACAGGGTCTGAAAAACTGTTTTTT.

In its sample, this clone was seen once. The V call is TRBV6-5, the J call TRBJ1-2, with 7 bases fitting TRBD1. Germline-derived CDR1 and CDR2 are MNHEY and SVGAGI. The ends lost 0 bases at V and 7 bases at J; junction bases unmatched: 5. The CDR3 spans 14 residues. The CDR3 DNA sequence: TGTGCCAGCAGTTACTCCGAGGGGGCTGGTGGCTACACCTTC. Translated: CASSYSEGAGGYTF.

This clone has only one observation. The chain carries TRBV2 and TRBJ2-2; D is possibly TRBD2 (5 bases). This CDR3 spans 14 amino acids. Trimming pared 7 bases from V and 0 bases from J, leaving 9 bases between. The germline gives CDR1 SNHLY, CDR2 FYNNEI. The CDR3 region is CASNKLANTGELFF. CDR3 DNA: TGTGCCAGCAACAAACTAGCGAACACCGGGGAGCTGTTTTTT.

The V and J genes are TRBV5-1 and TRBJ2-6, with 7 bases matching TRBD1. In germline, CDR1 is SGHRS, CDR2 YFSETQ. The V and J ends lost 0 bases and 6 bases, in that order; junction bases with no gene match: 3. The CDR3 consists of 15 residues. The CDR3 spells CASSLDTGAANVLTF. The CDR3 bases are TGCGCCAGCAGCTTGGATACAGGGGCGGCCAACGTCCTGACTTTC.

This clone was counted a single time. V usage is TRBV5-1 and J usage is TRBJ1-3; weak D call: TRBD1 (5 bases). Trimming pared 4 bases from V and 0 bases from J, leaving 11 bases between. The length of the CDR3 is 15 residues. Germline V gives CDR1 SGHRS, CDR2 YFSETQ. CDR3 loop: CASSPQTGSGNTIYF. The CDR3 nucleotides read TGCGCCAGCAGCCCCCAAACAGGCTCTGGAAACACCATATATTTT.

The chain uses TRBV7-9 and TRBJ1-1, with D possibly matching TRBD1 (5 bases). The CDR3 length is 16 residues. CDR1 is SEHNR and CDR2 is FQNEAQ in the germline V gene (reference sequence). The V gene lost 5 bases and the J gene lost 4 bases, with 20 bases spanning the gap. CDR3 sequence reads: CASSTPGEAGGTEAFF. CDR3 nucleotides: TGTGCCAGCAGCACCCCGGGGGAGGCCGGGGGCACTGAAGCTTTCTTT.

The chain carries TRBV29-1 and TRBJ1-4, with D maybe TRBD1 (6 bases). Germline CDR1 reads SQVTM; CDR2 reads ANQGSEA. The CDR3 has 14 amino acids. The V end lost 4 bases, the J end lost 5 bases, and 14 bases lay between the germline ends. CDR3 DNA sequence: TGCAGCGTTGCGCCCGGGACAAGAAATGAAAAACTGTTTTTT. Translating it yields CSVAPGTRNEKLFF. The full variable domain, with the rest looked up from reference TRBV29-1 and TRBJ1-4, is SAVISQKPSRDICQRGTSLTIQCQVDSQVTMMFWYRQQPGQSLTLIATANQGSEATYESGFVIDKFPISRPNLTFSTLTVSNMSPEDSSIYLCSVAPGTRNEKLFFGSGTQLSVL.

Only a few counts were recorded for this clone. This chain connects TRBV11-3 to TRBJ1-3; D is ambiguous. Germline V CDR1 and CDR2: SGHNT, YENEEA. Trimming cost V 2 bases and J 0 bases, with 5 bases left between them. This CDR3 has 14 residues. The CDR3 sequence is CASSLTVSGNTIYF. The CDR3 DNA sequence: TGTGCCAGCAGCTTAACAGTCTCTGGAAACACCATATATTTT. Combining the CDR3 with reference TRBV11-3 and TRBJ1-3 gives the whole variable domain EAGVVQSPRYKIIEKKQPVAFWCNPISGHNTLYWYLQNLGQGPELLIRYENEEAVDDSQLPKDRFSAERLKGVDSTLKIQPAELGDSAVYLCASSLTVSGNTIYFGEGSWLTVV.

The V gene is TRBV5-8, the J gene TRBJ1-2, with D perhaps TRBD1 (5 bases). The CDR3 is made up of 15 amino acids. Germline lookup yields CDR1 SGHTS and CDR2 YDEGEE. The ends were cut back, 0 bases at V and 7 bases at J, with 16 bases in the middle. The CDR3 coding sequence is TGTGCCAGCAGCTTGGCCTCGGCAGGGTATAGTGGCTACACCTTC. It codes for CASSLASAGYSGYTF.

V gene TRBV27 combines with J gene TRBJ2-2; weak D call: TRBD2 (7 bases). Trimming cost V 4 bases and J 6 bases, with 12 bases left between them. CDR1 and CDR2 from the germline V gene are MNHEY and SMNVEV (reference sequence). This CDR3 comprises 14 residues. The CDR3 nucleotides read TGTGCCAGCAGTTCTACCGGGGGGCCCGGGGAGCTGTTTTTT. Amino acid sequence: CASSSTGGPGELFF.

The chain carries TRBV7-9 and TRBJ1-3; maybe TRBD1 (5 bases). Per the germline V gene, CDR1 is SEHNR and CDR2 is FQNEAQ (reference sequence). CDR3 size: 17 residues. The germline V and J ends were trimmed by 1 base and 7 bases, with 20 bases remaining between them. Written as DNA, the CDR3 is TGTGCCAGCAGCTTAGGAGTCGCCAGGGCCAGTGTGAACACCATATATTTT. Translation: CASSLGVARASVNTIYF.

This clone was detected only a few times. The chain has TRBV2 and TRBJ2-1; 10 bases agree with TRBD1. There are 15 residues in the CDR3. Losses at the gene ends were 4 bases for V and 1 base for J; bases not matched to a gene: 1. Per germline, CDR1 SNHLY and CDR2 FYNNEI. In nucleotides, the CDR3 is TGTGCCAGCAGTGTGGGACAGGGGTCCTACAATGAGCAGTTCTTC. It specifies CASSVGQGSYNEQFF.

The J gene is TRBJ2-5, the V gene TRBV9; 13 nucleotides agree with TRBD2. Trimming took 4 bases from V and 4 from J; bases not matched to a gene: 4. This CDR3 is 15 amino acids long. Per germline, CDR1 SGDLS and CDR2 YYNGEE. CDR3: CASSLRTSGGETQYF. CDR3 coding DNA: TGTGCCAGCAGCCTCAGGACTAGCGGGGGAGAGACCCAGTACTTC.

The genes are TRBV5-1 and TRBJ2-2, with a weak D call TRBD1 (5 bases). This CDR3 region has 17 residues. The germline V and J ends were trimmed by 0 bases and 2 bases, with 14 bases remaining between them. The germline gives CDR1 SGHRS, CDR2 YFSETQ. This CDR3 reads CASSLEIRQGNTGELFF. CDR3 DNA sequence: TGCGCCAGCAGCTTGGAAATCAGGCAGGGAAACACCGGGGAGCTGTTTTTT.

The chain combines TRBV12-3 or TRBV12-4 with TRBJ1-4; unclear D gene. This CDR3 has 13 amino acids. The V end lost 6 bases, the J end lost 5 bases, and 10 bases lay between the germline ends. Here the CDR3 reads CASRLDWNEKLFF. The CDR3 DNA sequence: TGTGCCAGCAGACTGGACTGGAATGAAAAACTGTTTTTT.

This chain uses TRBV4-3 with TRBJ2-3; 10 bases agree with TRBD2. CDR1 is LGHNA and CDR2 is YSLEER in the germline V gene. Germline trimming cut 0 bases from V and 7 bases from J; bases unmatched to any gene: 10. This CDR3 region has 17 residues. CDR3 sequence (DNA): TGCGCCAGCAGCCAAGAAGGGGGGAGCGGGGGGGCCCATACGCAGTATTTT. It translates to CASSQEGGSGGAHTQYF.

This sequence joins TRBV2 and TRBJ1-4; 11 nucleotides line up with TRBD1. Trimming cost V 7 bases and J 8 bases; bases outside gene matches: 6. Germline V gives CDR1 SNHLY, CDR2 FYNNEI. This CDR3 has 14 amino acids. The CDR3 DNA sequence: TGTGCCAGCACTTGGGACAGGGGGGGCGAAAAACTGTTTTTT. Translated, it gives CASTWDRGGEKLFF.

V gene TRBV4-3 combines with J gene TRBJ1-2; D ambiguous. Germline V gives CDR1 LGHNA, CDR2 YSLEER. CDR3 size: 13 residues. V lost 4 bases, J lost 0 bases, and 6 bases lay in between. CDR3 loop: CASSLEANYGYTF. The DNA of the CDR3 is TGCGCCAGCAGCCTGGAGGCTAACTATGGCTACACCTTC.